This T cell receptor beta chain was observed in a study of cytomegalovirus exposure and HLA in healthy donors. General study points: In a later analysis, TCR beta V- and J-gene trimming was associated with a missense DCLRE1C variant. The study labeled roughly 160 TCR beta chains cytomegalovirus-associated. Later analysis placed DRB1 highest and HLA-C lowest in TCR association rates, which differed by HLA locus. Rarity held for most TCR sequences, but there were some public TCRs that occurred in many donors.

The PCR made use of 60 Vbeta and 13 Jbeta primers. Sequenced by immunoSEQ multiplex PCR; TCRdb stores in-frame clones only, minus some. The sample records roughly 150,000 clones, roughly 76% being singletons. Details on this clone: The antigen is not known.

CDR3 length: 14 amino acids. The germline V gene encodes CDR1 MNHNS and CDR2 SASEGT. V gave up 7 bases and J gave up 5 bases; unmatched junction bases: 7. The source is a male donor in good health and CMV-seronegative. The chain uses TRBV6-1 and TRBJ2-4, with TRBD2 matching 8 bases. Material for sequencing was PBMCs. CDR3 region: CASTPGSGENIQYF. The CDR3 bases are TGTGCCAGCACTCCCGGTAGCGGGGAAAACATTCAGTACTTC.